Listed below are T cell receptor beta chains from one sample, sequenced in a study of control samples from healthy donors and cancer patients. This table comes from immunoSEQ multiplex PCR, and its TCRdb copy is limited to in-frame clones, with some not included. The sample lists about 170,000 clones, over 85% occurring once. The sample comprised blood. The receptors come from a woman aged 60-75 years in good health. CDR3s include the opening cysteine and the closing phenylalanine or tryptophan. Fields, in order: J gene, D gene, V gene, clone size, CDR3 DNA, CDR3 protein. D genes are given only for firm matches. Rows give clone size only sometimes, using once, few, many, or a class for an expanded clone.

>TRBJ1-5|NA|TRBV6-2/TRBV6-3|NA
TGTGCCAGCGGTTTCACAGGGATGCCCCAGCATTTT
CASGFTGMPQHF
>TRBJ1-1|NA|TRBV2|NA
TGTGCCAGCAGTCGGATGACAGGGAACACTGAAGCTTTCTTT
CASSRMTGNTEAFF
>TRBJ2-6|NA|TRBV18|NA
TGTGCCAGCTCACCGGTGGGGGCAGGCCCATCTGGGGCCAACGTCCTGACTTTC
CASSPVGAGPSGANVLTF
>TRBJ1-1|NA|TRBV10-1|NA
TGCGCCAGCAGAGGCCAAATGAACACTGAAGCTTTCTTT
CASRGQMNTEAFF
>TRBJ1-1|NA|TRBV10-3|once
TGTGCCATCAGCCCGGGCCGCTCTGGAACTGAAGCTTTCTTT
CAISPGRSGTEAFF
>TRBJ2-2|TRBD2|TRBV4-3|NA
TGCGCCAGCAGCCAAGGGTCACTAGCGGGGGTAGCCGGGGAGCTGTTTTTT
CASSQGSLAGVAGELFF
>TRBJ2-7|TRBD2|TRBV5-4|NA
TGTGCCAGCAGTTATAGCGGGGGGAGGCAGTACGAGCAGTACTTC
CASSYSGGRQYEQYF
>TRBJ2-5|TRBD1|TRBV7-8|NA
TGTGCCAGCAGCCTAGGGACAGTAAAAGAGACCCAGTACTTC
CASSLGTVKETQYF
>TRBJ1-2|TRBD1|TRBV6-5|NA
TGTGCCAGCAGCACTGACAGGGGGCGACGCGGCTACACCTTC
CASSTDRGRRGYTF
>TRBJ2-5|NA|TRBV5-8|NA
TGTGCCAGCAGCCTGAGGGGGTTGCGTCAAGGGGGGACCCAGTACTTC
CASSLRGLRQGGTQYF
>TRBJ1-4|NA|TRBV6-5|NA
TGTGCCAGCAGTACAACGGGACAAAGGGAAAAACTGTTTTTT
CASSTTGQREKLFF
>TRBJ2-3|NA|TRBV6-2/TRBV6-3|NA
TGTGCCAGCAGTTCCACAGATACGCAGTATTTT
CASSSTDTQYF
>TRBJ1-5|NA|TRBV7-9|NA
TGTGCCAGCAGCTTGGAGGGTGCGGGGCCCCAGCATTTT
CASSLEGAGPQHF
>TRBJ2-7|NA|TRBV4-2|NA
TGTGCCAGCAGCCAAGGGCGCGGGGTGGACTACGAGCAGTACTTC
CASSQGRGVDYEQYF
>TRBJ2-1|NA|TRBV10-2|NA
TGCGCCAGCAGGAACAGGGAGTGGGCCTACAATGAGCAGTTCTTC
CASRNREWAYNEQFF
>TRBJ1-1|NA|TRBV7-9|NA
TGTGCCAGCAGCTTAGTTTCGGGGAGCACTGAAGCTTTCTTT
CASSLVSGSTEAFF
>TRBJ2-7|NA|TRBV20-1|NA
TGCAGTGCTAGAGATCACGAGCAGTACTTC
CSARDHEQYF
>TRBJ1-2|TRBD1|TRBV9|NA
TGTGCCAGCAGCGTACGGTCAGAGGGGGCCTATGGCTACACCTTC
CASSVRSEGAYGYTF
>TRBJ1-4|TRBD1|TRBV3-1/TRBV3-2|NA
TGTGCCAGCAGCCCGTCGGGACAGGGGAGGGAAAAACTGTTTTTT
CASSPSGQGREKLFF
>TRBJ1-5|TRBD1|TRBV5-4|NA
TGTGCCAGCAGCTTGAGGCTCGGGACAGTTTATCAGCCCCAGCATTTT
CASSLRLGTVYQPQHF
>TRBJ2-3|NA|TRBV14|NA
TGTGCCAGCAGCCTGGGGGGGCCTGCAGATACGCAGTATTTT
CASSLGGPADTQYF
>TRBJ2-6|NA|TRBV6-6|NA
TGTGCCAGCAGTTACGGGGTGAACTCTGGGGCCAACGTCCTGACTTTC
CASSYGVNSGANVLTF
>TRBJ2-1|TRBD2|TRBV20-1|once
TGCAGTGCTAGTGACCCCTTTAGCGGGGGGGCGAATGAGCAGTTCTTC
CSASDPFSGGANEQFF
>TRBJ1-1|NA|TRBV1|NA
TGCACCAGCAGCCAAGATAAGGGGAACACTGAAGCTTTCTTT
CTSSQDKGNTEAFF
>TRBJ1-2|TRBD1|TRBV6-6|once
TGTGCCAGCAGCCAGGCCCAGGACAGGAGCTATGGCTACACCTTC
CASSQAQDRSYGYTF
>TRBJ1-2|NA|TRBV18|few
TGTGCCAGCTCGCAACTAGGGGGGGGCCGTATCGACTATGGCTACACCTTC
CASSQLGGGRIDYGYTF